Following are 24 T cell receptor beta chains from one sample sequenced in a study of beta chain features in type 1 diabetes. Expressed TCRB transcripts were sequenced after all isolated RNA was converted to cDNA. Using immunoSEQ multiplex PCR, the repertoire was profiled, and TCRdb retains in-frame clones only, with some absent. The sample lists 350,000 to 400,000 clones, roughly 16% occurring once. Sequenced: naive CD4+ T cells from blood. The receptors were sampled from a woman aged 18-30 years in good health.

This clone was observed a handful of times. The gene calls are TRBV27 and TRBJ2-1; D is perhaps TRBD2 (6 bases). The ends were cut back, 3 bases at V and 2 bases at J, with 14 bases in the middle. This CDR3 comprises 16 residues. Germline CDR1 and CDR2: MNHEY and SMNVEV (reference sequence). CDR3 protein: CASSFWGEDTYNEQFF. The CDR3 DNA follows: TGTGCCAGCAGTTTCTGGGGGGAGGATACCTACAATGAGCAGTTCTTC.

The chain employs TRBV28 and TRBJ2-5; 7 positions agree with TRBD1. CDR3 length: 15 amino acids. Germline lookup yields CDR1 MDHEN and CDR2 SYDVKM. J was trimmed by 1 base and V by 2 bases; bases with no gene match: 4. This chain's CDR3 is CASSLRGTAQETQYF. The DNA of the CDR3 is TGTGCCAGCAGTTTAAGGGGGACAGCCCAAGAGACCCAGTACTTC. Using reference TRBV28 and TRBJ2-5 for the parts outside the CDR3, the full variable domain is DVKVTQSSRYLVKRTGEKVFLECVQDMDHENMFWYRQDPGLGLRLIYFSYDVKMKEKGDIPEGYSVSREKKERFSLILESASTNQTSMYLCASSLRGTAQETQYFGPGTRLLVL.

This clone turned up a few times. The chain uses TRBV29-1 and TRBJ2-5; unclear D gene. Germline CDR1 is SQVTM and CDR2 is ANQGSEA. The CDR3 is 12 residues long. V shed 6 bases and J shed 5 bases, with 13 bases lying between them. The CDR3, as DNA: TGCAGCGTGGGCGTTGGTGCCGAGACCCAGTACTTC. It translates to CSVGVGAETQYF.

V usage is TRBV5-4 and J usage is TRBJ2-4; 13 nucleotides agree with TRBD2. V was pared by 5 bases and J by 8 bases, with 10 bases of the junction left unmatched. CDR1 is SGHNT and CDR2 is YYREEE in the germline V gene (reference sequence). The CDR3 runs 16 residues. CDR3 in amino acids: CASRVGTSGTVDIQYF. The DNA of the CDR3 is TGTGCCAGCAGGGTGGGGACTAGCGGGACCGTGGACATTCAGTACTTC.

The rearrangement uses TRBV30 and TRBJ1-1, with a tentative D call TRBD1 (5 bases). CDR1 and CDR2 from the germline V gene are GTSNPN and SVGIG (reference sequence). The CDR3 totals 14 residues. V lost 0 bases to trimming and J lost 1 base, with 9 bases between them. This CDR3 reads CAWSVVGGNTEAFF. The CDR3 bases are TGTGCCTGGAGTGTAGTGGGGGGGAACACTGAAGCTTTCTTT.

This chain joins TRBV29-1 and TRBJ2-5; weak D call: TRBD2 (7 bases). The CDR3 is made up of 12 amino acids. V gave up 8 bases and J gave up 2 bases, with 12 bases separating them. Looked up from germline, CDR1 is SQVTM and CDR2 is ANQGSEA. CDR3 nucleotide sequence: TGCAGCTGGGGGAGGGGGCAAGAGACCCAGTACTTC. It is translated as CSWGRGQETQYF. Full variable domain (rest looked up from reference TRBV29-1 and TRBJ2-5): SAVISQKPSRDICQRGTSLTIQCQVDSQVTMMFWYRQQPGQSLTLIATANQGSEATYESGFVIDKFPISRPNLTFSTLTVSNMSPEDSSIYLCSWGRGQETQYFGPGTRLLVL.

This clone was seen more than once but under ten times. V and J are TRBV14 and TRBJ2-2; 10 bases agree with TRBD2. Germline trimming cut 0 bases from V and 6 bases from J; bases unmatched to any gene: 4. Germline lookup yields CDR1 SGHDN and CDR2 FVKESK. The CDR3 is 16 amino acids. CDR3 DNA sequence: TGTGCCAGCAGCCAAGATAGGCTAGCGGGAGCCGGGGAGCTGTTTTTT. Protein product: CASSQDRLAGAGELFF.

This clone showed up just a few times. The CDR3 coding sequence is TGTGCCAGCAGCTCGAGGCTGCGGCGAGGAAAAATAGGCTACAATGAGCAGTTCTTC. This codes for CASSSRLRRGKIGYNEQFF. J is TRBJ2-1 and V is TRBV5-6, with D hard to call. CDR1 is SGHDT, CDR2 YYEEEE, per germline. Deletions cut 3 bases from V and 3 bases from J, with 25 bases between. CDR3 length: 19 residues.

The CDR3 loop reads CASSFGRGHEKLFF. CDR3 nucleotide sequence: TGTGCCAGCAGCTTCGGTAGGGGGCATGAAAAACTGTTTTTT. The rearrangement links TRBV7-2 to TRBJ1-4; 7 bases fit TRBD1. Germline values: CDR1 SGHTA, CDR2 FQGNSA. The CDR3 runs to 14 residues. The ends lost 3 bases at V and 6 bases at J; junction bases unmatched: 4.

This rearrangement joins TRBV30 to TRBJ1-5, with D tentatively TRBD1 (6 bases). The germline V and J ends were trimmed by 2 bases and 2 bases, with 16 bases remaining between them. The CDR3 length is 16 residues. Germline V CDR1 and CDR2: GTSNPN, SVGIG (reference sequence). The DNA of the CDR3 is TGTGCCTGGAGTCCCGGGGGGGCGTCGGGCAATCAGCCCCAGCATTTT. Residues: CAWSPGGASGNQPQHF.

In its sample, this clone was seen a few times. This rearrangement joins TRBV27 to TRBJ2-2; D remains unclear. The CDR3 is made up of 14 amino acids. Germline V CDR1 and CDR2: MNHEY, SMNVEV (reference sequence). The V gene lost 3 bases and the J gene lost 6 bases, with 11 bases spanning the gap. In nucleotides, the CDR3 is TGTGCCAGCAGTTTGTCTAGATTGGCCGGGGAGCTGTTTTTT. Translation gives CASSLSRLAGELFF.

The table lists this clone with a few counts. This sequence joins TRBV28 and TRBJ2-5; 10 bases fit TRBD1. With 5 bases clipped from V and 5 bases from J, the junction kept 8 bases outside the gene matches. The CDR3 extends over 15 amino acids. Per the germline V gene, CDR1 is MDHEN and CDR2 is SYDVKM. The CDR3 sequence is CASSERTGGAETQYF. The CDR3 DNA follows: TGTGCCAGCAGTGAGCGGACAGGGGGGGCGGAGACCCAGTACTTC. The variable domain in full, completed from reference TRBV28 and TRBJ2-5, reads DVKVTQSSRYLVKRTGEKVFLECVQDMDHENMFWYRQDPGLGLRLIYFSYDVKMKEKGDIPEGYSVSREKKERFSLILESASTNQTSMYLCASSERTGGAETQYFGPGTRLLVL.

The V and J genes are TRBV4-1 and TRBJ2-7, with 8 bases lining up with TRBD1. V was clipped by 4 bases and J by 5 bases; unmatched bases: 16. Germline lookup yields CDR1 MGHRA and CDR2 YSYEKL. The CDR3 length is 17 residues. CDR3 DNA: TGCGCCAGCAGCCGGTACCCCCGGGACAGGACCCGAGACGAGCAGTACTTC. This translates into CASSRYPRDRTRDEQYF.

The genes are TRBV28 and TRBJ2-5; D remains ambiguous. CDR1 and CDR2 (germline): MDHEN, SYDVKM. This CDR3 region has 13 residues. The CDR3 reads CGSKHSLRETQYF. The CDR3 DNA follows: TGTGGGAGCAAGCACTCCCTCCGAGAGACCCAGTACTTC. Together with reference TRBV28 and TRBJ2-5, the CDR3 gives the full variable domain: DVKVTQSSRYLVKRTGEKVFLECVQDMDHENMFWYRQDPGLGLRLIYFSYDVKMKEKGDIPEGYSVSREKKERFSLILESASTNQTSMYLCGSKHSLRETQYFGPGTRLLVL.

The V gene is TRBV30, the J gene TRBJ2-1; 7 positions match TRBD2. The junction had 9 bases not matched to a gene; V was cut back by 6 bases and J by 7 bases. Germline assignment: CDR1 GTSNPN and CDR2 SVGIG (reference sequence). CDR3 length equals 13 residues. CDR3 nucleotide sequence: TGTGCCTGCTCGGGAGGACTAGGGAATGAGCAGTTCTTC. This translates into CACSGGLGNEQFF.

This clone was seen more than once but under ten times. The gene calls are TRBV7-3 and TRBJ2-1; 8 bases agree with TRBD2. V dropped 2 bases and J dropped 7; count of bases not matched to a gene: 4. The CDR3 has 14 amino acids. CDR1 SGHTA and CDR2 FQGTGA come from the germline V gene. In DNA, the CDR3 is TGTGCCAGCAGCTTAGCGGGAGGAAAGAATGAGCAGTTCTTC. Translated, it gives CASSLAGGKNEQFF.

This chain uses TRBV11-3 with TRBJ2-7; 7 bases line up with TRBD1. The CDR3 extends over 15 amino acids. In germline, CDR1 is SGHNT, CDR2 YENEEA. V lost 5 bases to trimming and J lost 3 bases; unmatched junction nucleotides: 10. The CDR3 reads CASSLGTAANYEQYF. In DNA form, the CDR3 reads TGTGCCAGCAGCCTCGGGACAGCCGCCAACTACGAGCAGTACTTC.

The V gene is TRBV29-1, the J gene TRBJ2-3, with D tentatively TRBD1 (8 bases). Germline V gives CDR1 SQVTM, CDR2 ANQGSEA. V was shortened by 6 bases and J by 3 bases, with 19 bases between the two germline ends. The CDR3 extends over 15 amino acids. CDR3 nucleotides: TGCAGCGTCATACCGACAGGGGAGGGGACAGATACGCAGTATTTT. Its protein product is CSVIPTGEGTDTQYF.

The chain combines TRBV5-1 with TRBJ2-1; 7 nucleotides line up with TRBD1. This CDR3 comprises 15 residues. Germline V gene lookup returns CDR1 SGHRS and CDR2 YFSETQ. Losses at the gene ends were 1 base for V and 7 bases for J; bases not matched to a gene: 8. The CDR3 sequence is CASSLNGQETNEQFF. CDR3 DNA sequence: TGCGCCAGCAGCTTGAACGGACAGGAGACTAATGAGCAGTTCTTC.

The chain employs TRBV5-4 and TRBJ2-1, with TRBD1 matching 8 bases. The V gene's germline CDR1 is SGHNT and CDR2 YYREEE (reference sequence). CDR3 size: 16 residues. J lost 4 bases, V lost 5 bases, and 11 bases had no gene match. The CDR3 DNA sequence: TGTGCCAGCAGTCCTGGGGGGACAGGAGGGTACAATGAGCAGTTCTTC. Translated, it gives CASSPGGTGGYNEQFF.

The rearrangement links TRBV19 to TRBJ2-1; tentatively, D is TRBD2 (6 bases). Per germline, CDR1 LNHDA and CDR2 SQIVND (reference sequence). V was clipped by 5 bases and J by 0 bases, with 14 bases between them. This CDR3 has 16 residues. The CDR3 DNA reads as TGTGCCAGTAGTTCGCAGCGGAGGGGCTCCTACAATGAGCAGTTCTTC. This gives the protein CASSSQRRGSYNEQFF.

The CDR3 spells CASSIRQGTGELFF. The CDR3 DNA is TGTGCCAGTAGTATAAGACAGGGCACCGGGGAGCTGTTTTTT. The chain carries TRBV19 and TRBJ2-2; 7 bases fit TRBD1. Germline CDR1 and CDR2: LNHDA and SQIVND (reference sequence). The CDR3 loop spans 14 amino acids. Trimming at V came to 2 bases and at J to 4 bases, leaving 1 base not matched to a gene. The complete variable domain, with remaining parts taken from reference TRBV19 and TRBJ2-2, reads DGGITQSPKYLFRKEGQNVTLSCEQNLNHDAMYWYRQDPGQGLRLIYYSQIVNDFQKGDIAEGYSVSREKKESFPLTVTSAQKNPTAFYLCASSIRQGTGELFFGEGSRLTVL.

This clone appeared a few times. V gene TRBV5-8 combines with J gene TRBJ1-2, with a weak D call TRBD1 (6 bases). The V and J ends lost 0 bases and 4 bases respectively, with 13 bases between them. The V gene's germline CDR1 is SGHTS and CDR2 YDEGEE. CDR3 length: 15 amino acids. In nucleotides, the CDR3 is TGTGCCAGCAGCTTGGTCGGGGGGCTGAGCTATGGCTACACCTTC. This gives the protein CASSLVGGLSYGYTF.

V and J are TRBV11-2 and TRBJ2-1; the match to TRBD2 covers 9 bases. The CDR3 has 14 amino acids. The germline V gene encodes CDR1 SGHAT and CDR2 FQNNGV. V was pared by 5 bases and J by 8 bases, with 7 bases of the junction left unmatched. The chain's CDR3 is CASSLSGRNHEQFF. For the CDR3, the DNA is TGTGCCAGCAGCCTTAGCGGGAGAAACCATGAGCAGTTCTTC.